This T cell receptor beta chain is from a study of circulating and synovial CD4+ cells in juvenile arthritis. The length of the CDR3 is 13 residues. CDR1 is MNHEY and CDR2 is SMNVEV in the germline V gene (reference sequence). Losses at the gene ends were 7 bases for V and 5 bases for J; bases not matched to a gene: 6. TCRdb's copy holds only in-frame clones and misses some; the assay was immunoSEQ multiplex PCR. The repertoire holds several thousand clones, with 83% as singletons. The sequence was collected from a human donor with juvenile idiopathic arthritis. The sample comprised CD4+ T cells from synovial fluid. This chain uses TRBV27 with TRBJ2-7; 9 bases line up with TRBD1. The CDR3 DNA reads TGTGCCAGCATTGGGACAGGGATGCACGAGCAGTACTTC. This encodes CASIGTGMHEQYF.